Shown below are 19 T cell receptor beta chains from a single sample sequenced in a study of CD8 T cells in ankylosing spondylitis. Study observations and caveats: Eight highly homologous variants formed a TCR beta motif that appeared characteristic of ankylosing spondylitis blood.

These TCRs' antigens remain unknown. TCRdb itself ran the 5' RACE reads through MiXCR, one entry per CDR3 protein. The sample lists about 540,000 distinct CDR3 sequences, about 13% occurring once. The sequencing input was blood, either unsorted or a sorted T cell fraction (not recorded which). The source is a male donor with ankylosing spondylitis.

A few counts support this clonotype. The chain combines TRBV5-1 with TRBJ2-3; D remains ambiguous. Trimming took 4 bases from V and 0 from J, leaving 18 bases between them. Germline V gives CDR1 SGHRS, CDR2 YFSETQ. CDR3 length: 17 amino acids. CDR3 region: CASSPLGTIISTDTQYF. DNA of the CDR3: TGCGCCAGCAGCCCTTTGGGTACGATCATTAGCACAGATACGCAGTATTTT. The full variable domain, in which reference TRBV5-1 and TRBJ2-3 provide the parts outside the CDR3, is KAGVTQTPRYLIKTRGQQVTLSCSPISGHRSVSWYQQTPGQGLQFLFEYFSETQRNKGNFPGRFSGRQFSNSRSEMNVSTLELGDSALYLCASSPLGTIISTDTQYFGPGTRLTVL.

This clonotype appeared many times. The V gene is TRBV12-3 or TRBV12-4, the J gene TRBJ1-6; TRBD1 agrees at 8 bases. V gave up 5 bases and J gave up 11 bases; unmatched junction bases: 5. The CDR3 totals 13 residues. As DNA, the CDR3 is TGTGCCAGCAGTGGGACAGGCCTTGCACCCCTCCACTTT. Amino acid sequence: CASSGTGLAPLHF.

The V and J genes are TRBV29-1 and TRBJ1-2, with D hard to call. V was trimmed by 3 bases and J by 5 bases, leaving 16 bases between them. The germline gives CDR1 SQVTM, CDR2 ANQGSEA. This CDR3 comprises 14 residues. The CDR3 is CSVERPALRYGYTF. CDR3 sequence (DNA): TGCAGCGTTGAGAGGCCAGCCCTTAGGTATGGCTACACCTTC.

This clonotype came up many times. The rearrangement uses TRBV3-1 and TRBJ2-7; possible D gene TRBD2, 5 bases. This CDR3 has 15 residues. The germline V and J ends were trimmed by 4 bases and 6 bases, with 19 bases remaining between them. From germline, CDR1 is LGHDT and CDR2 YNNKEL (reference sequence). The CDR3 is CASSPDSARRSEQYF. CDR3 in DNA: TGTGCCAGCAGCCCTGATAGCGCCCGCCGCAGCGAGCAGTACTTC.

This clonotype was observed a few times. The V and J genes are TRBV5-4 and TRBJ2-3; 8 bases are shared with TRBD1. Germline loops: CDR1 SGHNT, CDR2 YYREEE (reference sequence). J gave up 6 bases and V 4 bases, and 4 bases lay outside the gene matches. The CDR3 extends over 13 amino acids. CDR3 coding DNA: TGTGCCAGCAGCGGACAGGGAGACGATACGCAGTATTTT. As protein: CASSGQGDDTQYF. Combining the CDR3 with reference TRBV5-4 and TRBJ2-3 gives the whole variable domain ETGVTQSPTHLIKTRGQQVTLRCSSQSGHNTVSWYQQALGQGPQFIFQYYREEENGRGNFPPRFSGLQFPNYSSELNVNALELDDSALYLCASSGQGDDTQYFGPGTRLTVL.

The chain links TRBV20-1 to TRBJ2-2; unclear D gene. The V end was cut by 0 bases, the J end by 8 bases, with 10 bases between. CDR3 length: 13 residues. Germline lookup yields CDR1 DFQATT and CDR2 SNEGSKA (reference sequence). CDR3 in DNA: TGCAGTGCTAGAGATAGGGTCAGAGGGGAGCTGTTTTTT. Translation: CSARDRVRGELFF.

This clonotype occurred a few times. The chain recombines TRBV6-5 with TRBJ1-1; D gene uncertain. Trimming stripped 0 bases from V and 1 base from J, with 9 bases between. Germline V gene lookup returns CDR1 MNHEY and CDR2 SVGAGI. This CDR3 has 15 amino acids. The CDR3 DNA is TGTGCCAGCAGTTACTCGATCGACGGGAACACTGAAGCTTTCTTT. This encodes CASSYSIDGNTEAFF.

This clonotype was seen a handful of times. J is TRBJ2-5 and V is TRBV7-9; D is tentatively TRBD1 or TRBD2 (5 bases each). The CDR3 contains 15 residues. Germline V gives CDR1 SEHNR, CDR2 FQNEAQ (reference sequence). V gave up 3 bases and J gave up 4 bases, with 15 bases separating them. DNA for the CDR3: TGTGCCAGCAGCTTTACGCAGGGCCGGGGAGAGACCCAGTACTTC. It yields the protein CASSFTQGRGETQYF.

This clonotype was observed at least ten times. The chain is built from TRBV20-1 and TRBJ2-3; perhaps TRBD1 as D (5 bases). The CDR3 contains 13 residues. Trimming pared 5 bases from V and 2 bases from J, leaving 11 bases between. The germline CDR1 and CDR2 sequences are DFQATT and SNEGSKA (reference sequence). The CDR3 spells CSAYRTHTDTQYF. The CDR3 bases are TGCAGTGCTTACAGGACGCACACAGATACGCAGTATTTT.

The chain couples TRBV6-2 or TRBV6-3 to TRBJ1-1; TRBD1 might be the D (5 bases). In germline, CDR1 is MNHEY, CDR2 SVGEGT. Trimming removed 10 bases from V and 4 bases from J, with 25 bases in between. The CDR3 spans 16 residues. The CDR3: CAIKRSGGFGSTEAFF. CDR3 sequence (DNA): TGTGCCATCAAAAGGTCGGGGGGGTTTGGAAGCACTGAAGCTTTCTTT.

This clonotype was found many times. In nucleotides, the CDR3 is TGTGCCAGCAGCCCCATCCCGGACAGGGTATACAACATTCAGTACTTC. Translated: CASSPIPDRVYNIQYF. The rearrangement links TRBV7-2 to TRBJ2-4, with 8 bases that match TRBD1. The CDR3 has 16 amino acids. V was clipped by 5 bases and J by 7 bases; unmatched bases: 13. CDR1 and CDR2 from the germline V gene are SGHTA and FQGNSA.

This chain connects TRBV19 to TRBJ2-1; 13 bases match TRBD2. CDR1 is LNHDA, CDR2 SQIVND, per germline (reference sequence). J gave up 8 bases and V 4 bases, and 8 bases lay outside the gene matches. This CDR3 has 16 amino acids. CDR3 DNA: TGTGCCAGTAGTACCGGACTAGCGGGAGCTCAGGATGAGCAGTTCTTC. It specifies CASSTGLAGAQDEQFF.

The CDR3 spells CASSLLQGGSEKLFF. The CDR3 DNA follows: TGTGCCAGCAGCTTACTCCAGGGGGGAAGTGAAAAACTGTTTTTT. The V and J genes are TRBV7-2 and TRBJ1-4; 7 bases line up with TRBD1. The CDR3 totals 15 residues. In germline, CDR1 is SGHTA, CDR2 FQGNSA. Germline trimming cut 2 bases from V and 7 bases from J; bases unmatched to any gene: 7.

This clonotype showed up just a few times. The CDR3 sequence: CASSEGRGGNEQYV. The CDR3, as DNA: TGTGCCAGCAGTGAAGGAAGGGGAGGGAACGAGCAGTACGTC. The rearrangement links TRBV25-1 to TRBJ2-7, with 7 bases lining up with TRBD2. Looked up from germline, CDR1 is MGHDK and CDR2 is SYGVNS. Trimming removed 2 bases from V and 5 bases from J; junction bases left unmatched: 6. This CDR3 region has 14 residues.

This chain links TRBV11-2 with TRBJ2-3, with 7 nucleotides matching TRBD2. The germline CDR1 and CDR2 sequences are SGHAT and FQNNGV. The CDR3 runs to 12 residues. The ends lost 4 bases at V and 12 bases at J; junction bases unmatched: 7. The CDR3 here is CASSSQGLVQYF. CDR3 in DNA: TGTGCCAGCAGCTCGCAAGGACTAGTTCAGTATTTT.

This clonotype was seen more than once but under ten times. This sequence joins TRBV5-4 and TRBJ2-3; 8 positions agree with TRBD2. The CDR3 sequence is 15 residues long. V shed 2 bases, J shed 8 bases, and the junction held 10 bases outside the gene matches. Germline V gives CDR1 SGHNT, CDR2 YYREEE (reference sequence). The CDR3 here is CASSLPGLEVGTQYF. The CDR3 DNA reads as TGTGCCAGCAGCTTACCGGGACTAGAGGTCGGTACGCAGTATTTT.

The chain recombines TRBV12-3 or TRBV12-4 with TRBJ2-5; 9 nucleotides align to TRBD2. V dropped 4 bases and J dropped 5; count of bases not matched to a gene: 8. There are 15 residues in the CDR3. CDR3: CASSSVAGVGETQYF. The CDR3 DNA reads TGTGCCAGCAGTTCCGTAGCGGGAGTGGGGGAGACCCAGTACTTC.

This clonotype came up many times. The chain combines TRBV12-3 or TRBV12-4 with TRBJ1-1, with D possibly being TRBD1 (5 bases). This CDR3 has 14 residues. The V end was cut by 4 bases, the J end by 5 bases, with 14 bases between. CDR3: CASSSGPGNTEAFF. The CDR3 DNA sequence: TGTGCCAGCAGTTCGGGCCCAGGGAATACTGAAGCTTTCTTT.

The chain is built from TRBV28 and TRBJ2-2; D remains ambiguous. CDR1 and CDR2 (germline): MDHEN, SYDVKM. This CDR3 spans 11 amino acids. V was cut by 7 bases and J by 4 bases, with 4 bases left in between. As DNA, the CDR3 is TGTGCCAGCACCTTCACCGGGGAGCTGTTTTTT. Translated: CASTFTGELFF.